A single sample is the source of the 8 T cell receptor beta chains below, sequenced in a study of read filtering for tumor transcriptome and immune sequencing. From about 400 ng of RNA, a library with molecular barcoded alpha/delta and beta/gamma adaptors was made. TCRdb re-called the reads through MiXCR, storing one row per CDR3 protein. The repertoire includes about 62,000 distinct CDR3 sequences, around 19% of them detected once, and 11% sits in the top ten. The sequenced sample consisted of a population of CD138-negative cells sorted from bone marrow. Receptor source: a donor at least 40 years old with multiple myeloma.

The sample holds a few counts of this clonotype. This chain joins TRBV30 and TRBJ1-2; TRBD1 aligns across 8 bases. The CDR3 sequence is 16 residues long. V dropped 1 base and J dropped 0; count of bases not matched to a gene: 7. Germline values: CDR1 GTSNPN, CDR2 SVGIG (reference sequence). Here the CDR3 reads CAWSEGPGQANYGYTF. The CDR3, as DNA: TGTGCCTGGAGTGAGGGACCGGGACAGGCTAACTATGGCTACACCTTC.

The CDR3 protein is CAWSAALRRQPQHF. The CDR3 coding sequence is TGTGCCTGGAGTGCAGCTCTACGAAGACAGCCCCAGCATTTT. The V call is TRBV30, the J call TRBJ1-5; no clear D. The germline gives CDR1 GTSNPN, CDR2 SVGIG (reference sequence). Trimming cost V 1 base and J 7 bases, with 14 bases left between them. This CDR3 has 14 amino acids.

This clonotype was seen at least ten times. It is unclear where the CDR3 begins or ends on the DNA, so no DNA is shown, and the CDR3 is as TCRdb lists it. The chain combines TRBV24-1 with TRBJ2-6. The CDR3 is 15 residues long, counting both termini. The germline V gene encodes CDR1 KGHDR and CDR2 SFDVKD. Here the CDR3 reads CATSSSGSGANVLTF.

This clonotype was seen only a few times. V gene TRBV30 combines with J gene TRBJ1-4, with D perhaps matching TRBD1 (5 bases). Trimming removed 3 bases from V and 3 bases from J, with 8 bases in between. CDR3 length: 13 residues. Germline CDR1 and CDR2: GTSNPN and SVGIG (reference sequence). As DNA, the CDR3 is TGTGCCTGGAGCGGGGGAGCTAATGAAAAACTGTTTTTT. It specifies CAWSGGANEKLFF.

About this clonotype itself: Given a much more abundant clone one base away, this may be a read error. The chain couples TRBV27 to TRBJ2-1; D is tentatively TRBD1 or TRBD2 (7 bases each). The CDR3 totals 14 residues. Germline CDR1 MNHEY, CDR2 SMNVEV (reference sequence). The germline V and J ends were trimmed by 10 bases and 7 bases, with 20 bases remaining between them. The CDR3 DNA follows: TGTGCCATCAGGGAGGGGGCGCTGAGGAATGAGCAGTTCTTC. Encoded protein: CAIREGALRNEQFF.

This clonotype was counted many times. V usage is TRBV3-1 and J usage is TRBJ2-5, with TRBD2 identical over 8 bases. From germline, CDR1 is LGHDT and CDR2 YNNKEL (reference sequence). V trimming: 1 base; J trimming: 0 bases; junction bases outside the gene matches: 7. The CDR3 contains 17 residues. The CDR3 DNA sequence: TGTGCCAGCAGCCAAGGGCCGGGACTAGGGGACCAAGAGACCCAGTACTTC. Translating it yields CASSQGPGLGDQETQYF.

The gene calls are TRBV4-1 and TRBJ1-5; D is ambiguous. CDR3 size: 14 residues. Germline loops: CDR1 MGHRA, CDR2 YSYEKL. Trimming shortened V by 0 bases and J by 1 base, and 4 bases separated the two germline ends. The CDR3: CASSQDLSNQPQHF. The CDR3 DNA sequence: TGCGCCAGCAGCCAAGATCTGAGCAATCAGCCCCAGCATTTT.

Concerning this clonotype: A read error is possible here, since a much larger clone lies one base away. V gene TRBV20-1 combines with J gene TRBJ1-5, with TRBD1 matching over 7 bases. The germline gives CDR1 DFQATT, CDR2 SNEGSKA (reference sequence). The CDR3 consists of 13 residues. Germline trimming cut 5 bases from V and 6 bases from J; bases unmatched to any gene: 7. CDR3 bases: TGCAGTGCTGAGGGCAGGGACAGTCAGCCCCAGCATTTT. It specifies CSAEGRDSQPQHF.